The clone carrying this TCR beta chain appeared many times. Its matching antigen is unknown. The data belong to a study of molecular identifiers for immune sequencing clone quantification. Overall study findings and caveats: Identical TCR molecules that share a barcode could lead to an underestimation of highly expanded clone sizes. Under 1% of molecules in naive cells, but over 99% of effector molecules, belonged to clones above 20 RNA copies.

The CDR3 has 12 amino acids. V dropped 4 bases and J dropped 9 bases, with 9 bases sitting between them. The germline V gene has CDR1 SNHLY and CDR2 FYNNEI. TCRdb independently ran MiXCR on the PCR reads; one entry per CDR3 protein. Of about 300,000 distinct CDR3 sequences listed, over 20% were seen once; the top ten hold about 0.81%. This chain connects TRBV2 to TRBJ2-2; no clear D. The sequence derives from a human donor in good health. Some libraries in this study had Jurkat cell RNA spiked in. The specimen sequenced was naive CD8+ T cells from blood, with Jurkat cell RNA spiked in. Subset indicated: FACS-sorted CD8+CD4-CCR7+CD45RA+ naive T cells. CDR3 sequence: CASSGLSWELFF. CDR3 bases: TGTGCCAGCAGTGGGCTCTCCTGGGAGCTGTTTTTT.